The 25 T cell receptor beta chains in this list originate from one sample, sequenced in a study of blood T cell repertoires in COVID-19. Measured with immunoSEQ multiplex PCR; TCRdb has only the in-frame clones, and not every one. The sample consists of about 310,000 clones, less than 85% of them appearing once. The material sequenced was PBMCs or T cells enriched from blood (not recorded which). Source of these receptors: a woman in her thirties who had been exposed to COVID-19.

The rearrangement links TRBV28 to TRBJ1-2, with D possibly being TRBD1 (6 bases). The CDR3 extends over 15 amino acids. The V end lost 5 bases, the J end lost 2 bases, and 15 bases lay between the germline ends. Looked up from germline, CDR1 is MDHEN and CDR2 is SYDVKM. The CDR3 DNA reads TGTGCCAGCAGTAACGTGGACAGCGCAAACTATGGCTACACCTTC. This translates into CASSNVDSANYGYTF.

The CDR3 sequence is CASRKQGAKNQETQYF. The CDR3 DNA follows: TGCGCCAGCAGGAAACAGGGGGCAAAAAACCAAGAGACCCAGTACTTC. V usage is TRBV5-1 and J usage is TRBJ2-5; the match to TRBD1 covers 9 bases. This CDR3 has 16 residues. The V and J ends lost 5 bases and 0 bases, in that order; junction bases with no gene match: 8. The germline V gene encodes CDR1 SGHRS and CDR2 YFSETQ.

The chain links TRBV29-1 to TRBJ1-1; perhaps TRBD1 as D (6 bases). V was cut by 7 bases and J by 10 bases, with 16 bases left in between. CDR1 SQVTM and CDR2 ANQGSEA come from the germline V gene. The CDR3 consists of 11 residues. CDR3 residues: CSAETQGLAFF. As DNA, the CDR3 is TGCAGCGCAGAGACACAGGGATTAGCTTTCTTT.

The chain is built from TRBV20-1 and TRBJ2-7; no clear D gene. Deletions cut 3 bases from V and 7 bases from J, with 10 bases between. Germline V gene data show CDR1 as DFQATT and CDR2 as SNEGSKA (reference sequence). The CDR3 is made up of 11 amino acids. Here the CDR3 reads CSARVSGEQYF. CDR3 bases: TGCAGTGCTAGGGTGTCGGGTGAGCAGTACTTC.

The V call is TRBV9, the J call TRBJ2-1; 7 bases line up with TRBD1. The germline V gene encodes CDR1 SGDLS and CDR2 YYNGEE. The CDR3 covers 18 residues. Losses at the gene ends were 0 bases for V and 3 bases for J; bases not matched to a gene: 12. The CDR3 DNA sequence: TGTGCCAGCAGCGTAGCTGAGGTGACAGGGCACTTCTACAATGAGCAGTTCTTC. Translation gives CASSVAEVTGHFYNEQFF.

A few counts support this clone. The V and J genes are TRBV5-8 and TRBJ1-2, with TRBD1 matching 12 bases. This CDR3 has 13 amino acids. Germline V gives CDR1 SGHTS, CDR2 YDEGEE. V shed 4 bases and J 14 bases; nucleotides not matched to a gene: 9. The CDR3 reads CASSRTGQGAQTF. CDR3 sequence (DNA): TGTGCCAGCAGCCGAACGGGACAGGGGGCGCAAACCTTC.

The chain has TRBV4-3 and TRBJ1-2; 8 bases are shared with TRBD1. The germline CDR1 and CDR2 sequences are LGHNA and YSLEER. V gave up 4 bases and J gave up 7 bases; unmatched junction bases: 8. The length of the CDR3 is 14 residues. The CDR3 protein is CASSLDRGGGGYTF. The CDR3 DNA sequence: TGCGCCAGCAGCCTTGACAGGGGAGGGGGTGGCTACACCTTC.

This chain joins TRBV18 and TRBJ1-1; 11 bases agree with TRBD1. The germline gives CDR1 KGHSH, CDR2 LQKENI. V dropped 4 bases and J dropped 5; count of bases not matched to a gene: 3. This CDR3 is 14 amino acids long. CDR3 sequence: CASSLGQGATEAFF. CDR3 bases: TGTGCCAGCTCACTCGGACAGGGGGCTACTGAAGCTTTCTTT.

CDR3 nucleotide sequence: TGTGCCAGCAGCGTAACAGGGGGCTTCTCTGGAAACACCATATATTTT. It specifies CASSVTGGFSGNTIYF. The rearrangement uses TRBV7-8 and TRBJ1-3; 9 bases agree with TRBD1. The CDR3 is made up of 16 amino acids. Germline V CDR1 and CDR2: SGHVS, FQNEAQ. V lost 5 bases, J lost 0 bases, and 5 bases stayed unmatched.

The chain is built from TRBV12-3 or TRBV12-4 and TRBJ2-5, with 7 bases aligning to TRBD2. The ends lost 5 bases at V and 5 bases at J; junction bases unmatched: 5. CDR3 length: 13 residues. CDR3 in amino acids: CASSIGGMETQYF. The CDR3 DNA reads TGTGCCAGCAGTATCGGGGGGATGGAGACCCAGTACTTC.

As concerns this clone: At one of its ends the junction is not consistent with the germline gene, which may arise from a read error. The chain is built from TRBV12-3 or TRBV12-4 and TRBJ2-3; D gene unclear. This CDR3 region has 11 residues. CDR3 sequence (DNA): TGTGCCAGCAGTCTCACACATACGCAGTATTTT. This gives the protein CASSLTHTQYF.

V gene TRBV18 combines with J gene TRBJ2-5, with TRBD2 identical over 11 bases. The CDR3 runs to 21 residues. V was pared by 3 bases and J by 4 bases, with 22 bases of the junction left unmatched. In germline, CDR1 is KGHSH, CDR2 LQKENI. The CDR3 nucleotides read TGTGCCAGCTCACCGAAAGGACTAGCGGGTCTACCGTTGAGGAGCGCAGAGACCCAGTACTTC. This encodes CASSPKGLAGLPLRSAETQYF.

The J gene is TRBJ1-2, the V gene TRBV2; 7 bases align to TRBD1. V lost 5 bases, J lost 2 bases, and 5 bases stayed unmatched. The germline gives CDR1 SNHLY, CDR2 FYNNEI. This CDR3 region has 14 residues. In DNA form, the CDR3 reads TGTGCCAGCAGTTTCGACAGGGTAAACTATGGCTACACCTTC. This codes for CASSFDRVNYGYTF.

In this sample, this clone turned up a few times. This sequence joins TRBV29-1 and TRBJ1-1; 7 positions agree with TRBD1. The CDR3 is made up of 14 amino acids. The germline CDR1 and CDR2 sequences are SQVTM and ANQGSEA. The trim removed 6 bases at V and 0 bases at J, leaving 7 bases unmatched. The CDR3, as DNA: TGCAGCGTAGGGACAGAAAATATGAACACTGAAGCTTTCTTT. Its protein product is CSVGTENMNTEAFF.

The chain employs TRBV9 and TRBJ2-7, with TRBD1 identical over 9 bases. CDR3 size: 15 residues. The J segment lost 1 base and the V segment lost 0 bases, leaving 2 bases of the junction unmatched. CDR1 is SGDLS, CDR2 YYNGEE, per germline. The DNA for the CDR3 is TGTGCCAGCAGCGTAGGTGGACAGGGGTCCTACGAGCAGTACTTC. This translates into CASSVGGQGSYEQYF.

This rearrangement joins TRBV12-3 or TRBV12-4 to TRBJ1-2; maybe TRBD1 (5 bases). The CDR3 consists of 13 residues. V was pared by 3 bases and J by 2 bases, with 7 bases between. CDR3 amino acids: CASSLTENYGYTF. DNA of the CDR3: TGTGCCAGCAGTTTGACAGAGAACTATGGCTACACCTTC.

The J gene is TRBJ2-7, the V gene TRBV5-5; D possibly corresponds to TRBD2 (6 bases). V gave up 6 bases and J gave up 0 bases, with 22 bases separating them. This CDR3 has 17 amino acids. Germline V lookup: CDR1 SGHKS, CDR2 YYEKEE (reference sequence). Here the CDR3 reads CASTPRGRTAVSYEQYF. The CDR3, as DNA: TGTGCCAGCACCCCCAGAGGGAGGACGGCCGTCTCCTACGAGCAGTACTTC. Full variable domain (remainder filled in from reference TRBV5-5 and TRBJ2-7): DAGVTQSPTHLIKTRGQQVTLRCSPISGHKSVSWYQQVLGQGPQFIFQYYEKEERGRGNFPDRFSARQFPNYSSELNVNALLLGDSALYLCASTPRGRTAVSYEQYFGPGTRLTVT.

The rearrangement links TRBV6-6 to TRBJ2-6; TRBD1 might be the D (6 bases). The CDR3 is 20 residues long. Between the trimmed V and J ends, which lost 5 bases and 0 bases, there was a span of 23 bases. From germline, CDR1 is MNHNY and CDR2 SVGAGI (reference sequence). In DNA form, the CDR3 reads TGTGCCAGCAGTCCTACAGGGACAAGACTAATCGGCTCTGGGGCCAACGTCCTGACTTTC. It yields the protein CASSPTGTRLIGSGANVLTF.

The chain couples TRBV27 to TRBJ2-6; 10 bases align to TRBD2. V trimming: 6 bases; J trimming: 3 bases; junction bases outside the gene matches: 14. CDR3 length: 19 residues. The germline gives CDR1 MNHEY, CDR2 SMNVEV (reference sequence). Here the CDR3 reads CASRSTTLAGGGGANVLTF. CDR3 in DNA: TGTGCCAGCAGGAGCACGACATTAGCGGGAGGCGGTGGGGCCAACGTCCTGACTTTC.

V and J are TRBV28 and TRBJ1-1; D possibly corresponds to TRBD1 (6 bases). V gave up 4 bases and J gave up 6 bases, with 15 bases separating them. Germline V gene lookup returns CDR1 MDHEN and CDR2 SYDVKM. The CDR3 is made up of 14 amino acids. The CDR3 region is CASSYGGGRAEAFF. DNA for the CDR3: TGTGCCAGCAGTTACGGAGGGGGGAGGGCTGAAGCTTTCTTT.

CDR3 nucleotides: TGTGCCAGCAGCCAAGATGGGCCGGGCAGGGATGAGCAGTTCTTC. As protein: CASSQDGPGRDEQFF. The V call is TRBV4-2, the J call TRBJ2-1; TRBD1 might be the D (5 bases). This CDR3 is 15 amino acids long. The germline V gene has CDR1 LGHNA and CDR2 YNFKEQ. V lost 0 bases and J lost 8, with 14 bases in between.

This clone has just a few counts. The rearrangement links TRBV7-9 to TRBJ2-7; 9 nucleotides line up with TRBD2. Germline-derived CDR1 and CDR2 are SEHNR and FQNEAQ (reference sequence). V trimming: 4 bases; J trimming: 4 bases; junction bases outside the gene matches: 8. The CDR3 has 15 amino acids. CDR3 sequence (DNA): TGTGCCAGCAGCTCCCGGGTAGCGGGAGCGTACGAGCAGTACTTC. It translates to CASSSRVAGAYEQYF.

This clone has just one count. The chain couples TRBV5-4 to TRBJ1-2, with 7 nucleotides matching TRBD1. In germline, CDR1 is SGHNT, CDR2 YYREEE (reference sequence). There are 15 residues in the CDR3. Germline trimming cut 4 bases from V and 4 bases from J; bases unmatched to any gene: 10. The CDR3, as DNA: TGTGCCAGCAGCCTCCGGGACAGAAGCTTCTATGGCTACACCTTC. Translating gives CASSLRDRSFYGYTF.

The rearrangement joins TRBV5-1 to TRBJ1-4, with TRBD1 identical over 9 bases. The CDR3 is 14 amino acids. Germline assignment: CDR1 SGHRS and CDR2 YFSETQ. The J segment lost 7 bases and the V segment lost 4 bases, leaving 5 bases of the junction unmatched. Written as DNA, the CDR3 is TGCGCCAGCAGCCCGGACAGGGGTTTTGAAAAACTGTTTTTT. Translating gives CASSPDRGFEKLFF.

This chain links TRBV3-1 (or the pseudogene TRBV3-2) with TRBJ2-7; TRBD2 matches 8 bases. J was trimmed by 7 bases and V by 5 bases; bases with no gene match: 16. Per germline, CDR1 LGHDT and CDR2 YNNKEL (reference sequence). The CDR3 has 16 residues. CDR3 protein: CASSYISGTRRREQYF. In DNA form, the CDR3 reads TGTGCCAGCAGCTATATCTCCGGGACTAGGCGTCGGGAGCAGTACTTC.